These T cell receptor beta chains were read from a single sample in a study of T cell repertoires in cytomegalovirus infection. TCRdb ran MiXCR on the reads and lists one entry per CDR3 protein. The sample includes 250,000 to 300,000 distinct CDR3 sequences, roughly 26% of them seen just once. The sequenced sample was PBMCs. These receptors were obtained from a human donor in good health (CMV status not recorded). Some clones in this sample may be carry-over from other donors' samples. The CDR3 runs from the conserved cysteine through the conserved F or W. The order of the fields is D gene, J gene, V gene, clone size, CDR3 DNA, CDR3 protein. A D gene is named only where the DNA matches it firmly. A row's size may be missing; if present it is once, few, many or a size class.

>NA|TRBJ1-2|TRBV7-2|NA
TGTGCCAGCAGCTTAGATACGGTGGACTATGGCTACACCTTC
CASSLDTVDYGYTF
>NA|TRBJ2-6|TRBV19|NA
TGTGCCAGTAGTATTCGCAACGTGCAAGGGGCCAACGTCCTGACTTTC
CASSIRNVQGANVLTF
>NA|TRBJ2-1|TRBV5-1|NA
TGCGCCAGCAGCTTGGACGGGGGCCTCCTGGGGCAGTTCTTC
CASSLDGGLLGQFF
>NA|TRBJ2-1|TRBV5-1|many
TGTGCCAGCAGCTCGTCCAATGAGCAGTTCTTC
CASSSSNEQFF
>TRBD2|TRBJ2-3|TRBV7-1|NA
TGTGCCAGCAGCCGGGGACTAGCGGGAGCGGATACGCAGTATTTT
CASSRGLAGADTQYF
>NA|TRBJ1-2|TRBV28|NA
TGTGCCAGCAGTTGGAATTCCGCGGGCTATGGCTACACCTTC
CASSWNSAGYGYTF
>TRBD1|TRBJ1-4|TRBV29-1|NA
TGCAGCGTCCTACAGGGGGATGAAAAACTGTTTTTT
CSVLQGDEKLFF
>NA|TRBJ2-1|TRBV7-2|many
TGTGCCAGCAGCTTAATAGACGGATACTCCTACAATGAGCAGTTCTTC
CASSLIDGYSYNEQFF
>NA|TRBJ1-1|TRBV6-4|NA
TGTGCCAGCAGTGCCACCTGGGAGGCCACTGAAGCTTTCTTT
CASSATWEATEAFF
>NA|TRBJ2-7|TRBV20-1|few
TGCAGTGCTAGAGGAGGGGGGCTCAACGAGCAGTACTTC
CSARGGGLNEQYF
>TRBD1|TRBJ1-1|TRBV7-8|many
TGTGCCAGCAGCTTTGCAGGGGGCACTGAAGCTTTCTTT
CASSFAGGTEAFF
>NA|TRBJ2-3|TRBV15|NA
TGTGCCACCACCCCTGCGGGTAGCACAGATACGCAGTATTTT
CATTPAGSTDTQYF
>NA|TRBJ2-3|TRBV5-1|few
TGCGCCAGCAGCTTTCTGCGCACAGATACGCAGTATTTT
CASSFLRTDTQYF
>TRBD1|TRBJ1-2|TRBV4-1|few
TGCGCCAGCAGCCTCCCGGACAGGGAGGACTATGGCTACACCTTC
CASSLPDREDYGYTF
>NA|TRBJ1-1|TRBV7-8|NA
TGTGCCAGCAACTCCCTTTTGGAGCTTTCCAGGAACACTGAAGCTTTCTTT
CASNSLLELSRNTEAFF
>NA|TRBJ2-5|TRBV5-1|NA
TGCGCCAGCAGCTTGGGCGACAGAGCGCAGACCCAGTACTTC
CASSLGDRAQTQYF
>NA|TRBJ1-3|TRBV28|few
TGTGCCAGCAGTTTCAGGGAAGGAAACACCATATATTTT
CASSFREGNTIYF
>TRBD1|TRBJ1-2|TRBV7-2|NA
TGTGCCAGCAGCTTAGCCGGACAGGGAATTGACGGCTACACCTTC
CASSLAGQGIDGYTF
>NA|TRBJ2-7|TRBV7-2|NA
TGTGCCAGTGGCGCCCAGACTAACTACGAGCAGTACTTC
CASGAQTNYEQYF
>NA|TRBJ1-1|TRBV7-2|many
TGTGCCAGCAGCTTAGAACAGGGTGTATACACTGAAGCTTTCTTT
CASSLEQGVYTEAFF
>NA|TRBJ1-5|TRBV2|NA
TGTGCCAGCAGCGCGGGACTTAATCAGCCCCAGCATTTT
CASSAGLNQPQHF
>NA|TRBJ1-3|TRBV12-3/TRBV12-4|NA
TGTGCCAGCAGCCGGGACTTCTCTGGAAACACCATATATTTT
CASSRDFSGNTIYF
>TRBD1|TRBJ1-4|TRBV7-2|many
TGTGCCAGCAGCTTAGGGGGACAGGGTAGTCTGTTTTTT
CASSLGGQGSLFF
>TRBD2|TRBJ2-1|TRBV6-1|NA
TGTGCCAGCAGTGGATACGGGACTAACAATGAGCAGTTCTTC
CASSGYGTNNEQFF
>NA|TRBJ1-1|TRBV7-2|many
TGTGCCAGCAGCTTCACAGCACGGAACACTGAAGCTTTCTTT
CASSFTARNTEAFF
>NA|TRBJ2-3|TRBV7-2|NA
TGTGCCAGCAGCTTAGGACAGGACGGAGATACGCAGTATTTT
CASSLGQDGDTQYF
>NA|TRBJ1-1|TRBV7-2|NA
TGTGACAGCAGCTTAGCAGGGCTTAACACTGAAGCTTTCTTT
CDSSLAGLNTEAFF
>NA|TRBJ1-5|TRBV7-2|many
TGTGCCAGCAGCCCCCGCGGGGGGCGGAGCAATCAGCCCCAGCATTTT
CASSPRGGRSNQPQHF
>TRBD1|TRBJ2-6|TRBV5-1|few
TGCGCCAGCCGCCTGAGAGGGGACAGCTACTCTGGGGCCAACGTCCTGACTTTC
CASRLRGDSYSGANVLTF
>NA|TRBJ2-2|TRBV19|NA
TGTGCCAGTAGAAGGCTGTTTTTT
CASRRLFF
>TRBD1|TRBJ1-2|TRBV6-5|NA
TGTGCCAGCAGTACCCGGGACAGGGGGCGCGGCTATGGCTACACCTTC
CASSTRDRGRGYGYTF
>TRBD2|TRBJ2-5|TRBV18|NA
TGTGCCAGCTCACCAAACGCGGGAGTCGAGACCCAGTACTTC
CASSPNAGVETQYF